These 14 T cell receptor beta chains share one sample of origin, sequenced in a study of blood T cell repertoires in COVID-19. TCRdb's table, derived via immunoSEQ multiplex PCR, lists solely in-frame clones and lacks some. The data contain some 200,000 clones, roughly 85% of them seen just once; the ten biggest clones take up approximately 2.4%. The sample was peripheral blood. These receptors all come from a woman in her 70s with COVID-19, enrolled during active disease.

The chain joins TRBV7-2 to TRBJ2-7; D is unresolved. The V gene's germline CDR1 is SGHTA and CDR2 FQGNSA. The CDR3 length is 11 residues. V lost 2 bases, J lost 4 bases, and 3 bases lay in between. DNA for the CDR3: TGTGCCAGCAGCTTAACTTACGAGCAGTACTTC. Translated, it gives CASSLTYEQYF.

The rearrangement links TRBV19 to TRBJ2-1, with 7 bases lining up with TRBD1. V trimming: 6 bases; J trimming: 0 bases; junction bases outside the gene matches: 11. CDR3 length: 17 amino acids. The germline gives CDR1 LNHDA, CDR2 SQIVND (reference sequence). The CDR3, as DNA: TGTGCCAGTAGCTTCGGACAGGCAGACAACTCCTACAATGAGCAGTTCTTC. Its protein is CASSFGQADNSYNEQFF.

This clone is deemed medium-sized. The chain has TRBV9 and TRBJ1-1; possibly TRBD1 for D (6 bases). V lost 3 bases and J 2 bases, leaving 11 bases between the germline ends. The CDR3 consists of 14 residues. The V gene's germline CDR1 is SGDLS and CDR2 YYNGEE. CDR3 region: CASSALTGNTEAFF. The CDR3 nucleotides are TGTGCCAGCAGCGCCCTGACAGGAAACACTGAAGCTTTCTTT.

This chain links TRBV5-1 with TRBJ2-2; 8 nucleotides match TRBD2. Germline assignment: CDR1 SGHRS and CDR2 YFSETQ. The CDR3 runs to 18 residues. Germline trimming cut 4 bases from V and 4 bases from J; bases unmatched to any gene: 15. CDR3 coding DNA: TGCGCCAGCAGCCCGGCCGAACTAGCGGAGCTGCGCACCGGGGAGCTGTTTTTT. Protein: CASSPAELAELRTGELFF. Full variable domain (rest looked up from reference TRBV5-1 and TRBJ2-2): KAGVTQTPRYLIKTRGQQVTLSCSPISGHRSVSWYQQTPGQGLQFLFEYFSETQRNKGNFPGRFSGRQFSNSRSEMNVSTLELGDSALYLCASSPAELAELRTGELFFGEGSRLTVL.

The V gene is TRBV5-4, the J gene TRBJ2-3; possibly TRBD1 for D (6 bases). From germline, CDR1 is SGHNT and CDR2 YYREEE (reference sequence). V was shortened by 1 base and J by 1 base, with 16 bases between the two germline ends. The CDR3 spans 17 residues. The CDR3 spells CASSLNSGQRGTDTQYF. The CDR3 DNA reads TGTGCCAGCAGCTTGAATTCTGGACAGCGTGGCACAGATACGCAGTATTTT.

The chain uses TRBV19 and TRBJ1-2, with D possibly being TRBD1 (5 bases). The CDR3 spans 18 residues. Looked up from germline, CDR1 is LNHDA and CDR2 is SQIVND (reference sequence). Trimming cost V 2 bases and J 4 bases, with 23 bases left between them. The chain's CDR3 is CASSISPAGTLIPYGYTF. The CDR3 DNA reads TGTGCCAGTAGTATAAGTCCAGCGGGGACCCTGATCCCCTATGGCTACACCTTC.

A note on this clone: Distinct nucleotide sequences in the sample also encode this CDR3. The V gene is TRBV5-1, the J gene TRBJ1-2; 9 positions match TRBD1. Per the germline V gene, CDR1 is SGHRS and CDR2 is YFSETQ. CDR3 length: 13 amino acids. Trimming at V came to 4 bases and at J to 7 bases, leaving 5 bases not matched to a gene. CDR3 bases: TGCGCCAGCAGCCTCGGACAGGGGTCTGGCTACACCTTC. It specifies CASSLGQGSGYTF.

The V call is TRBV2, the J call TRBJ1-4; D gene ambiguous. CDR3 length equals 17 residues. V was shortened by 5 bases and J by 2 bases, with 18 bases between the two germline ends. CDR1 is SNHLY, CDR2 FYNNEI, per germline. CDR3 nucleotide sequence: TGTGCCAGCAGTAGTCTGGTGGGCCTTACGACTAATGAAAAACTGTTTTTT. This sequence encodes CASSSLVGLTTNEKLFF.

This clone was seen only a few times. The chain joins TRBV18 to TRBJ1-3; 12 nucleotides match TRBD1. This CDR3 comprises 17 residues. J gave up 3 bases and V 3 bases, and 6 bases lay outside the gene matches. Germline CDR1 is KGHSH and CDR2 is LQKENI. CDR3 sequence (DNA): TGTGCCAGCTCACCCCCGGGACAGGGGGCAGTTGGAAACACCATATATTTT. It is translated as CASSPPGQGAVGNTIYF.

This clone showed up just a few times. The chain has TRBV25-1 and TRBJ1-5; a weak D match, TRBD1 (6 bases). Germline-derived CDR1 and CDR2 are MGHDK and SYGVNS. The CDR3 spans 18 residues. Trimming took off 7 bases at V and 0 bases at J, with 22 bases between the two ends. CDR3 loop: CASIPDPWDKNSNQPQHF. The CDR3 coding sequence is TGTGCCAGCATTCCCGACCCGTGGGACAAAAATAGCAATCAGCCCCAGCATTTT.

The gene calls are TRBV19 and TRBJ2-7; tentatively, D is TRBD1 (5 bases). Germline V gives CDR1 LNHDA, CDR2 SQIVND (reference sequence). This CDR3 spans 15 amino acids. Trimming removed 1 base at V and 2 bases at J, with 12 bases between. The CDR3 is CASSIVIGAAYEQYF. The CDR3 DNA follows: TGTGCCAGTAGTATAGTGATTGGGGCGGCCTACGAGCAGTACTTC.

The chain recombines TRBV27 with TRBJ2-7, with 9 positions matching TRBD1. The CDR3 has 17 residues. Germline-derived CDR1 and CDR2 are MNHEY and SMNVEV (reference sequence). V lost 8 bases, J lost 0 bases, and 14 bases stayed unmatched. The CDR3: CASLELTGTGSSYEQYF. CDR3 DNA: TGTGCCAGCCTGGAATTGACCGGGACAGGGAGCTCCTACGAGCAGTACTTC.

This clone was seen only once. The CDR3 coding sequence is TGTGCCACCAGCAGAGCGACAGGGAGCAATCAGCCCCAGCATTTT. This translates into CATSRATGSNQPQHF. The chain carries TRBV15 and TRBJ1-5; TRBD1 aligns across 7 bases. Germline V gene lookup returns CDR1 LNHNV and CDR2 YYDKDF (reference sequence). Trimming removed 1 base from V and 1 base from J; junction bases left unmatched: 1. This CDR3 spans 15 amino acids.

V gene TRBV19 combines with J gene TRBJ1-1, with 7 bases lining up with TRBD1. J gave up 0 bases and V 5 bases, and 6 bases lay outside the gene matches. The CDR3 is made up of 15 amino acids. Germline V gene sequence: CDR1 LNHDA, CDR2 SQIVND (reference sequence). CDR3 in amino acids: CASSFGTAMNTEAFF. Written as DNA, the CDR3 is TGTGCCAGTAGTTTCGGGACAGCCATGAACACTGAAGCTTTCTTT.